Only a few counts were recorded for the clone carrying this T cell receptor (beta chain). Its specificity is unknown. This record comes from a study of human T cells and chemical hapten exposure. At the level of the study: Small differences in pooled library volume mainly drove the variation in TCR yields per sample.

CDR1 and CDR2 (germline): SQVTM, ANQGSEA. V was clipped by 7 bases and J by 0 bases, with 13 bases between them. CDR3 length: 14 residues. General observations from the study: DPC sensitization did not alter TCRs above 1 in 1000 frequency.

Someone pulled total RNA out of unfractionated whole blood. Library construction involved attaching unique molecular identifiers to individual cDNA molecules, which allowed quantitative, reproducible TCR counting. Source study methods: A per-sample median of approximately 100,000 TCRs was observed, with a range of roughly 23,224 to 750,000. TCRdb passed the 5' RACE reads through MiXCR, listing each CDR3 protein once. TCRdb assigned the V and J calls; the authors' analysis was not used. The sample holds over 70,000 distinct CDR3 sequences; about 15% are singletons and the top ten take around 6.8%. The clonotype was recovered from a female donor in good health. J is TRBJ2-1 and V is TRBV29-1; D call uncertain. The chain's CDR3 is CSALIRSSYNEQFF. The CDR3 region has the DNA TGCAGCGCGCTAATCAGGAGCTCCTACAATGAGCAGTTCTTC.